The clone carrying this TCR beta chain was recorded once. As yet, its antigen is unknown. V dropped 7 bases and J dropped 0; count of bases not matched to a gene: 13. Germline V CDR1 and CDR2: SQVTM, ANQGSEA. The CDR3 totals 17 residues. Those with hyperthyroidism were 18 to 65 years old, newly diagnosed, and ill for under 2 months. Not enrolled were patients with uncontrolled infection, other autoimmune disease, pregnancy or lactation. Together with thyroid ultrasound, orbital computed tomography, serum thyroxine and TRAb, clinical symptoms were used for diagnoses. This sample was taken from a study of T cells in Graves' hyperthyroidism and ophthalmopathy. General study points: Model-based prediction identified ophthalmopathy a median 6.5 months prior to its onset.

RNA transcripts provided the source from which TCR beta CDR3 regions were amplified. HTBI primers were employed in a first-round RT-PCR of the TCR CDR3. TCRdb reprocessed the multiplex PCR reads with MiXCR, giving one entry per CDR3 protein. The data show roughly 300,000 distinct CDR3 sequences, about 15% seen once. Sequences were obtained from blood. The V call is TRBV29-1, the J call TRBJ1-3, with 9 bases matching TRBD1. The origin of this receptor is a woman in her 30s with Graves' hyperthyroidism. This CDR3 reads CSGSLPGQGDSGNTIYF. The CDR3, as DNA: TGCAGCGGGAGCCTCCCGGGACAGGGAGACTCTGGAAACACCATATATTTT. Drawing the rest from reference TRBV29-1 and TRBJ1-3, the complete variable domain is SAVISQKPSRDICQRGTSLTIQCQVDSQVTMMFWYRQQPGQSLTLIATANQGSEATYESGFVIDKFPISRPNLTFSTLTVSNMSPEDSSIYLCSGSLPGQGDSGNTIYFGEGSWLTVV.